The 2 T cell receptor beta chains listed next were all sequenced from one sample in a study of T cell changes during pregnancy in multiple sclerosis (dated by TCRdb to about 2019). The library came from the immunoSEQ multiplex PCR assay. Sourced from immuneACCESS, this table was stored by TCRdb with only in-frame sequences that have V and J called. A share of the clones is absent; for the studies checked, an unresolved V gene accounts for under half, and the remainder has no known explanation. The sample records over 55,000 clones, around 89% of which are singletons. The ten largest clones capture about 2.5% of the sample. The sample was peripheral blood, taken in the first trimester of pregnancy. The receptor set was obtained from a female donor with multiple sclerosis, enrolled in a pregnancy study.

The chain combines TRBV29-1 with TRBJ2-5; 9 nucleotides agree with TRBD2. The germline CDR1 and CDR2 sequences are SQVTM and ANQGSEA. After removal of 5 bases from V and 2 bases from J, the junction contained 12 bases not matched to a gene. This CDR3 spans 16 amino acids. Here the CDR3 reads CSVRLAGGYPQETQYF. CDR3 DNA sequence: TGCAGCGTTCGACTGGCGGGGGGGTACCCACAAGAGACCCAGTACTTC.

The sample holds a few counts of this clone. The chain is built from TRBV5-8 and TRBJ2-5, with D unresolved. The CDR3 is made up of 14 amino acids. Per germline, CDR1 SGHTS and CDR2 YDEGEE. The V gene lost 4 bases and the J gene lost 5 bases, with 15 bases spanning the gap. The CDR3 loop is CASSPGSEWETQYF. CDR3 sequence (DNA): TGTGCCAGCAGCCCCGGGTCGGAGTGGGAGACCCAGTACTTC.